This T cell receptor beta chain came from a study of blood T cell repertoires in COVID-19. The CDR3 extends over 17 amino acids. The V end lost 6 bases, the J end lost 1 base, and 21 bases lay between the germline ends. Germline V gene lookup returns CDR1 SGHNT and CDR2 YYREEE (reference sequence). Profiled with immunoSEQ multiplex PCR; TCRdb holds only in-frame clones, not every one. The data hold 40,000 to 50,000 clones, with roughly four fifths observed a single time. The sample comprised peripheral blood. The genes are TRBV5-4 and TRBJ2-3; no clear D. This TCR came from a man in his forties with active or convalescent COVID-19. The CDR3 sequence is CASTRIPSSDRTDTQYF. The CDR3 DNA reads as TGTGCCAGCACCAGGATCCCCTCCTCTGATCGCACAGATACGCAGTATTTT.